A single sample gave rise to the 28 T cell receptor beta chains below, sequenced in a study of technical replicates of blood from a handful of donors (dated by TCRdb to about 2017). Libraries were made using the immunoSEQ multiplex PCR assay. TCRdb's version of the immuneACCESS table is confined to in-frame rearrangements and falls short of the full clone set. An unresolved V gene accounts for under half of the shortfall where checked; the remainder is of unknown origin. In this sample the table shows more than 80,000 clones, nearly 97% of which occur a single time. The top ten clonotypes cover roughly 0.23% of the sample. Sample: T cells isolated from PBMCs. These receptors all stem from a human donor in good health.

The chain uses TRBV27 and TRBJ1-4, with D uncertain. CDR3 length: 14 amino acids. V shed 1 base and J shed 4 bases, with 7 bases lying between them. CDR1 and CDR2 from the germline V gene are MNHEY and SMNVEV (reference sequence). CDR3: CASSLLADNEKLFF. The CDR3 DNA reads as TGTGCCAGCAGTTTATTGGCTGATAATGAAAAACTGTTTTTT. Full variable domain (outside the CDR3, taken from reference TRBV27 and TRBJ1-4): EAQVTQNPRYLITVTGKKLTVTCSQNMNHEYMSWYRQDPGLGLRQIYYSMNVEVTDKGDVPEGYKVSRKEKRNFPLILESPSPNQTSLYFCASSLLADNEKLFFGSGTQLSVL.

This clone was counted a single time. This chain uses TRBV5-1 with TRBJ2-3; TRBD1 is a possible D gene (5 bases). The CDR3 sequence is 15 residues long. V shed 0 bases and J shed 2 bases, with 10 bases lying between them. Germline V lookup: CDR1 SGHRS, CDR2 YFSETQ. CDR3 sequence: CASSLVTGPTDTQYF. The CDR3 nucleotides read TGCGCCAGCAGCTTGGTTACAGGCCCCACAGATACGCAGTATTTT.

This chain connects TRBV28 to TRBJ2-3; a possible D gene is TRBD2 (6 bases). The V gene's germline CDR1 is MDHEN and CDR2 SYDVKM. CDR3 length: 17 residues. Trimming took off 3 bases at V and 0 bases at J, with 16 bases between the two ends. Here the CDR3 reads CASSLGGLGDSTDTQYF. CDR3 DNA: TGTGCCAGCAGTTTGGGAGGCCTAGGGGATAGCACAGATACGCAGTATTTT.

Only one count was recorded for this clone. V and J are TRBV7-8 and TRBJ2-3, with a possible D match to TRBD2 (6 bases). Germline lookup yields CDR1 SGHVS and CDR2 FQNEAQ. V dropped 4 bases and J dropped 2 bases, with 19 bases sitting between them. The CDR3 covers 17 residues. The CDR3 region is CASSSSRGRRATDTQYF. The CDR3 DNA sequence: TGTGCCAGCAGCTCGTCGCGGGGACGTAGAGCCACAGATACGCAGTATTTT.

V is TRBV19 and J is TRBJ1-6, with D perhaps matching TRBD1 (6 bases). V was clipped by 7 bases and J by 11 bases, with 18 bases between them. Germline CDR1 is LNHDA and CDR2 is SQIVND (reference sequence). The CDR3 is 14 amino acids. Here the CDR3 reads CASTEGTRVPPLHF. The CDR3 DNA sequence: TGTGCCAGTACTGAGGGGACACGAGTCCCACCCCTCCACTTT.

This chain connects TRBV4-1 to TRBJ2-2, with TRBD1 as a possible D gene (5 bases). CDR3 size: 17 residues. Germline-derived CDR1 and CDR2 are MGHRA and YSYEKL. Trimming removed 4 bases at V and 6 bases at J, with 21 bases between. CDR3: CASSRIFQGGYAGELFF. CDR3 bases: TGCGCCAGCAGCCGAATTTTTCAGGGTGGATACGCCGGGGAGCTGTTTTTT.

CDR3 in amino acids: CASSSGGGNTIYF. The CDR3 nucleotides read TGTGCCAGCAGTTCAGGGGGTGGAAACACCATATATTTT. This sequence joins TRBV6-5 and TRBJ1-3; 7 bases match TRBD1. Germline V gene data show CDR1 as MNHEY and CDR2 as SVGAGI. V was clipped by 4 bases and J by 3 bases; unmatched bases: 0. This CDR3 is built from 13 residues.

The chain couples TRBV5-4 to TRBJ2-1; 10 bases are shared with TRBD2. The CDR3 extends over 15 amino acids. The germline gives CDR1 SGHNT, CDR2 YYREEE (reference sequence). V trimming: 0 bases; J trimming: 5 bases; junction bases outside the gene matches: 2. The CDR3 sequence: CASSLDSGRNNEQFF. As DNA, the CDR3 is TGTGCCAGCAGCTTGGATAGCGGGAGGAACAATGAGCAGTTCTTC. Using reference TRBV5-4 and TRBJ2-1 for the parts outside the CDR3, the full variable domain is ETGVTQSPTHLIKTRGQQVTLRCSSQSGHNTVSWYQQALGQGPQFIFQYYREEENGRGNFPPRFSGLQFPNYSSELNVNALELDDSALYLCASSLDSGRNNEQFFGPGTRLTVL.

The chain is built from TRBV30 and TRBJ1-5; D possibly corresponds to TRBD1 (5 bases). The V end lost 2 bases, the J end lost 6 bases, and 8 bases lay between the germline ends. The CDR3 covers 12 residues. The germline V gene has CDR1 GTSNPN and CDR2 SVGIG (reference sequence). The CDR3 reads CAWSIGGQPQHF. In nucleotides, the CDR3 is TGTGCCTGGAGTATCGGGGGTCAGCCCCAGCATTTT.

J is TRBJ1-1 and V is TRBV27; TRBD1 agrees at 7 bases. CDR3 size: 13 residues. The V and J ends lost 6 bases and 5 bases, in that order; junction bases with no gene match: 6. The V gene's germline CDR1 is MNHEY and CDR2 SMNVEV (reference sequence). CDR3 DNA sequence: TGTGCCAGCAGAATAGGGGGCGGGACTGAAGCTTTCTTT. As protein: CASRIGGGTEAFF.

The chain links TRBV5-1 to TRBJ1-2, with 8 bases matching TRBD1. Per the germline V gene, CDR1 is SGHRS and CDR2 is YFSETQ. The CDR3 runs 19 residues. Trimming removed 2 bases from V and 7 bases from J; junction bases left unmatched: 22. Written as DNA, the CDR3 is TGCGCCAGCAGCTTCTTAGGACAGGGAGCATATTCCAAGTCTGGTGGCTACACCTTC. Encoded protein: CASSFLGQGAYSKSGGYTF.

J is TRBJ2-7 and V is TRBV6-1, with D tentatively TRBD1 (6 bases). Germline CDR1 reads MNHNS; CDR2 reads SASEGT. V was pared by 0 bases and J by 5 bases, with 11 bases between. This CDR3 spans 14 amino acids. The CDR3 DNA reads TGTGCCAGCAGTGAAGCGGGGCAGGGGCACGAGCAGTACTTC. This translates into CASSEAGQGHEQYF.

The rearrangement uses TRBV4-1 and TRBJ2-7; the D gene is possibly TRBD1 (6 bases). The CDR3 contains 15 residues. Trimming removed 4 bases at V and 3 bases at J, with 16 bases between. CDR1 and CDR2 from the germline V gene are MGHRA and YSYEKL. The CDR3 bases are TGCGCCAGCAGCCGAAGTAGGACAGCTTACTACGAGCAGTACTTC. Its translation: CASSRSRTAYYEQYF.

The chain employs TRBV2 and TRBJ2-5; 12 bases fit TRBD2. The CDR3 has 16 amino acids. V lost 0 bases and J lost 6; bases outside the gene matches: 5. Germline CDR1 SNHLY, CDR2 FYNNEI. The CDR3 nucleotides read TGTGCCAGCAGTGAAGCCCCTAGCGGGGGGGATCAGACCCAGTACTTC. This sequence encodes CASSEAPSGGDQTQYF.

The CDR3 nucleotides are TGCGCCAGCAGCGAGATAGCGGGAGGCAATGAGCAGTTCTTC. Amino acids: CASSEIAGGNEQFF. The gene calls are TRBV4-1 and TRBJ2-1, with TRBD2 identical over 10 bases. The CDR3 extends over 14 amino acids. Per germline, CDR1 MGHRA and CDR2 YSYEKL. The V segment lost 5 bases and the J segment 6 bases; nucleotides outside the gene matches: 4.

The gene calls are TRBV4-1 and TRBJ1-6; D remains unclear. Germline CDR1 is MGHRA and CDR2 is YSYEKL. V was clipped by 1 base and J by 13 bases, with 8 bases between them. This CDR3 contains 12 residues. CDR3 region: CASSQAREPLHF. The CDR3 DNA sequence: TGCGCCAGCAGCCAAGCAAGGGAGCCCCTCCACTTT.

This rearrangement joins TRBV5-1 to TRBJ2-1; TRBD2 aligns across 9 bases. J was trimmed by 7 bases and V by 3 bases; bases with no gene match: 5. The CDR3 extends over 14 amino acids. Per germline, CDR1 SGHRS and CDR2 YFSETQ. For the CDR3, the DNA is TGCGCCAGCAGCTGGCTAGCGGGATCTAATGAGCAGTTCTTC. It yields the protein CASSWLAGSNEQFF.

The chain is built from TRBV16 and TRBJ2-7; TRBD2 might be the D (6 bases). The CDR3 is 11 amino acids. The V end lost 4 bases, the J end lost 6 bases, and 7 bases lay between the germline ends. Germline-derived CDR1 and CDR2 are KGHSY and FQNENV. CDR3 nucleotides: TGTGCCAGCAGCCCGGGGGTCGAGCAGTACTTC. As protein: CASSPGVEQYF.

The chain uses TRBV5-1 and TRBJ2-3; D not certain. This CDR3 is built from 12 residues. Germline V gene sequence: CDR1 SGHRS, CDR2 YFSETQ. V was trimmed by 0 bases and J by 6 bases, leaving 5 bases between them. Here the CDR3 reads CASSLAEDTQYF. CDR3 nucleotides: TGCGCCAGCAGCTTGGCCGAGGATACGCAGTATTTT.

The chain has TRBV27 and TRBJ1-2; unclear D gene. Germline V CDR1 and CDR2: MNHEY, SMNVEV (reference sequence). The CDR3 consists of 14 residues. The germline V and J ends were trimmed by 2 bases and 5 bases, with 12 bases remaining between them. CDR3 DNA sequence: TGTGCCAGCAGTTTAACCGGCGGGGATTATGGCTACACCTTC. It encodes CASSLTGGDYGYTF.

The chain is built from TRBV4-1 and TRBJ2-7; 7 bases fit TRBD1. Germline CDR1 and CDR2: MGHRA and YSYEKL. V lost 4 bases to trimming and J lost 5 bases; unmatched junction nucleotides: 11. There are 15 residues in the CDR3. This CDR3 reads CASSPPNQGVHEQYF. As DNA, the CDR3 is TGCGCCAGCAGCCCACCCAATCAGGGGGTCCACGAGCAGTACTTC.

This chain uses TRBV7-9 with TRBJ2-5, with D unresolved. Germline V CDR1 and CDR2: SEHNR, FQNEAQ (reference sequence). This CDR3 spans 14 amino acids. Trimming pared 6 bases from V and 1 base from J, leaving 12 bases between. The chain's CDR3 is CASRLSDFQETQYF. The CDR3 DNA follows: TGTGCCAGCAGACTAAGCGATTTCCAAGAGACCCAGTACTTC.

This rearrangement joins TRBV20-1 to TRBJ2-1; no reliable D call. In germline, CDR1 is DFQATT, CDR2 SNEGSKA (reference sequence). The V end was cut by 4 bases, the J end by 4 bases, with 5 bases between. CDR3 size: 11 residues. The CDR3 sequence: CSATSYNEQFF. CDR3 nucleotide sequence: TGCAGTGCTACGAGTTACAATGAGCAGTTCTTC.

This rearrangement joins TRBV7-8 to TRBJ2-1, with 7 bases identical to TRBD1. The V segment lost 5 bases and the J segment 7 bases; nucleotides outside the gene matches: 8. The CDR3 has 14 residues. The germline V gene has CDR1 SGHVS and CDR2 FQNEAQ. CDR3: CASSPGQVWNEQFF. The CDR3 DNA reads as TGTGCCAGCAGCCCAGGACAGGTTTGGAATGAGCAGTTCTTC.

V and J are TRBV18 and TRBJ2-2, with 7 bases lining up with TRBD2. Trimming took 2 bases from V and 1 from J; bases not matched to a gene: 4. Germline V gene sequence: CDR1 KGHSH, CDR2 LQKENI. The CDR3 covers 16 residues. The CDR3 loop is CASSPNGGRNTGELFF. Here the CDR3 DNA reads TGTGCCAGCTCACCAAATGGCGGGAGGAACACCGGGGAGCTGTTTTTT.

To note about this clone: At the DNA level, this CDR3 is encoded by other sequences in the same sample as well. V usage is TRBV28 and J usage is TRBJ2-1; TRBD2 aligns across 7 bases. Germline-derived CDR1 and CDR2 are MDHEN and SYDVKM. The CDR3 loop spans 13 amino acids. The V segment lost 3 bases and the J segment 6 bases; nucleotides outside the gene matches: 2. CDR3 DNA sequence: TGTGCCAGCAGTTTGACTAGCCCCAATGAGCAGTTCTTC. This codes for CASSLTSPNEQFF. The variable domain in full, with the rest retrieved from reference TRBV28 and TRBJ2-1, is DVKVTQSSRYLVKRTGEKVFLECVQDMDHENMFWYRQDPGLGLRLIYFSYDVKMKEKGDIPEGYSVSREKKERFSLILESASTNQTSMYLCASSLTSPNEQFFGPGTRLTVL.

The chain uses TRBV15 and TRBJ2-7; 7 nucleotides match TRBD2. The CDR3 spans 16 residues. Looked up from germline, CDR1 is LNHNV and CDR2 is YYDKDF (reference sequence). J lost 0 bases, V lost 1 base, and 6 bases had no gene match. CDR3: CATSRVPSGSSYEQYF. For the CDR3, the DNA is TGTGCCACCAGCAGAGTCCCTAGCGGAAGCTCCTACGAGCAGTACTTC. Filled out from reference TRBV15 and TRBJ2-7, the complete variable domain reads DAMVIQNPRYQVTQFGKPVTLSCSQTLNHNVMYWYQQKSSQAPKLLFHYYDKDFNNEADTPDNFQSRRPNTSFCFLDIRSPGLGDTAMYLCATSRVPSGSSYEQYFGPGTRLTVT.

The chain links TRBV9 to TRBJ1-3, with a weak D call TRBD1 (5 bases). Per the germline V gene, CDR1 is SGDLS and CDR2 is YYNGEE. The CDR3 consists of 17 residues. Trimming removed 4 bases from V and 0 bases from J, with 17 bases in between. The CDR3 sequence: CASSTTGGTYSGNTIYF. The CDR3, as DNA: TGTGCCAGCAGCACAACCGGCGGGACCTACTCTGGAAACACCATATATTTT.